Reported below is one T cell receptor beta chain. Trimming left V 3 bases short and J 4 bases short, with 8 bases between. The CDR3 runs to 13 residues. Germline CDR1 SGHRS, CDR2 YFSETQ. In the source study's methods: Amplification of reference gene primers provided the estimated nucleated cell counts. Sequencing was performed with immunoSEQ multiplex PCR; in TCRdb, only in-frame clones are kept and a portion is missing. From that table come the V and J calls and clone size; the DNA was used to work out D and trimming. The sample lists hundreds of thousands of clones, over 75% occurring once. Cohort assignment relied on participant-reported clinical history. These data are taken from a study of blood T cell repertoires in COVID-19.

The receptor was isolated from a woman aged 40 to 55 with acute COVID-19. This chain links TRBV5-1 with TRBJ1-5, with D possibly being TRBD1 (6 bases). The sample comprised PBMCs or T cells enriched from blood (not recorded which). The CDR3 region is CASSSTGNQPQHF. In DNA, the CDR3 is TGCGCCAGCAGCTCCACAGGGAATCAGCCCCAGCATTTT.